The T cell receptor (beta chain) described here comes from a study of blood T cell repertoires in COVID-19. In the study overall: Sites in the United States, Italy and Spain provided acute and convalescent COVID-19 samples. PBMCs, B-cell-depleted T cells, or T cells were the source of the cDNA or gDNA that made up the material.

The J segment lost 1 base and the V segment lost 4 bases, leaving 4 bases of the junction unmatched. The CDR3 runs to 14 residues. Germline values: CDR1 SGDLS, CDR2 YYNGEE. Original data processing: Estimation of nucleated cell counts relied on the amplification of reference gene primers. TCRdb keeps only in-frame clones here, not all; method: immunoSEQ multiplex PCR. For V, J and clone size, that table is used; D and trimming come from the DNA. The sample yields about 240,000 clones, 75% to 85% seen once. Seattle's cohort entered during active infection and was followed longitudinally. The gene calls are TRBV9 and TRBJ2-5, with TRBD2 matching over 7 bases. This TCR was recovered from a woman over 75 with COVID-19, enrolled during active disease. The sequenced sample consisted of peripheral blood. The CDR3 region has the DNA TGTGCCAGCAGCACATCTAGCGGCCAAGAGACCCAGTACTTC. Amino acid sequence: CASSTSSGQETQYF.